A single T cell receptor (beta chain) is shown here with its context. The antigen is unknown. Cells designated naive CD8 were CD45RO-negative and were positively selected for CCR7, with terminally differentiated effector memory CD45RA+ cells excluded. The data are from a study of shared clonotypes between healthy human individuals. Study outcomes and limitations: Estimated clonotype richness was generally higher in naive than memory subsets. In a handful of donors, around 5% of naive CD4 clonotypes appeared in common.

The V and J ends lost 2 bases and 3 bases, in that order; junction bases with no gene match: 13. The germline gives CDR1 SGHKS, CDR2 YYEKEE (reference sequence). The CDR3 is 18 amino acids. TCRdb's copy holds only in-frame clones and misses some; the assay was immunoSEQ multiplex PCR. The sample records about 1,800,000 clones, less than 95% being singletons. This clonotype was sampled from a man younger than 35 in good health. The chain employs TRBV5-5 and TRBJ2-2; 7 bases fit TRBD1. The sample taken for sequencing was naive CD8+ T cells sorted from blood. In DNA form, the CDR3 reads TGTGCCAGCAGCTTAAGTTTGCGCGACAGGGTCTACACCGGGGAGCTGTTTTTT. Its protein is CASSLSLRDRVYTGELFF.